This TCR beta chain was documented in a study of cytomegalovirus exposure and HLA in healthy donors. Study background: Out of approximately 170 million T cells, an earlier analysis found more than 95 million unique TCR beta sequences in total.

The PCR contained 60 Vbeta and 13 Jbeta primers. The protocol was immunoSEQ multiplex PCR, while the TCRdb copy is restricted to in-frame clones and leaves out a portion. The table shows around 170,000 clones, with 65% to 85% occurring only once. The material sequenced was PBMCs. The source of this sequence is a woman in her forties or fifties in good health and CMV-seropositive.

The CDR3 loop reads CASSISLSTDTQYF. CDR3 sequence (DNA): TGTGCCAGTAGTATATCCCTTAGCACAGATACGCAGTATTTT. V gene TRBV19 combines with J gene TRBJ2-3; D uncertain. With 2 bases removed from V and 0 bases from J, the gap between germline ends came to 6 bases. Per germline, CDR1 LNHDA and CDR2 SQIVND (reference sequence). The length of the CDR3 is 14 residues.